This is a list of T cell receptor beta chains from one sample in a study of T cells in localized non-small cell lung cancer. Profiled with immunoSEQ multiplex PCR; TCRdb holds only in-frame clones, not every one. The sample carries about 60,000 clones, 90% recorded once. Sequencing was performed on peripheral blood, taken before any cancer treatment. Receptors were obtained from a woman between 35 and 75 years old with stage I lung adenocarcinoma. CDR3s include the opening cysteine and the closing phenylalanine or tryptophan. The D gene is left open where the match is weak. Clone size is stated in some rows and not others, as once, few, many or a class when expanded.

V gene,J gene,clone size,D gene,CDR3 DNA,CDR3 protein
TRBV28,TRBJ2-7,.,TRBD1,TGTGCCAGCAGTCCGACAGGGCTGGGGTACGAGCAGTACTTC,CASSPTGLGYEQYF
TRBV27,TRBJ1-1,.,.,TGTGCCAGCAGTCCGTGGACAGACCCTGGTGAAGCTTTCTTT,CASSPWTDPGEAFF
TRBV4-1,TRBJ2-7,.,.,TGCGCCAGCAGCCAAGATCGGACGGGGAGCTACGAGCAGTACTTC,CASSQDRTGSYEQYF
TRBV5-1,TRBJ2-1,.,.,TGCGCCAGCAAGGGGGACTTCGGCTCCTACAATGAGCAGTTCTTC,CASKGDFGSYNEQFF
TRBV5-6,TRBJ1-2,once,TRBD1,TGTGCCAGCAGCTTTCAGGGGGCGATAATAACGTACTATGGCTACACCTTC,CASSFQGAIITYYGYTF
TRBV30,TRBJ2-3,few,TRBD2,TGTGCCTGGAGGACTAGCGGGAGTAAGCATACGCAGTATTTT,CAWRTSGSKHTQYF
TRBV10-3,TRBJ2-3,.,.,TGTGCCATCAGCACCGGGACTCCGAGCACAGATACGCAGTATTTT,CAISTGTPSTDTQYF
TRBV4-3,TRBJ2-1,.,TRBD1,TGCGCCAGCAGCCAAGATCCAGGGGGCTATTACAATGAGCAGTTCTTC,CASSQDPGGYYNEQFF
TRBV12-5,TRBJ1-2,.,.,TGTGCTAGTGGTTTGTTAACAGGGAATGGCTACACCTTC,CASGLLTGNGYTF
TRBV7-8,TRBJ1-5,few,.,TGTGCCAGCAGCTTAGCAAGCAGAAATAGCAATCAGCCCCAGCATTTT,CASSLASRNSNQPQHF
TRBV7-2,TRBJ1-2,.,TRBD1,TGTGCCAGCAGCCGACCTCAGGGGGTTGGTGGCTACACCTTC,CASSRPQGVGGYTF
TRBV6-1,TRBJ2-1,.,.,TGTGCCGGCTTGTCGGGAGTGGCGCAGTTCTTC,CAGLSGVAQFF
TRBV5-1,TRBJ1-1,.,.,TGCGCCAGCAGCCCCGCGGGGTTGACTGAAGCTTTCTTT,CASSPAGLTEAFF
TRBV6-6,TRBJ1-6,.,.,TGTGCCAGCAGCGTAGTTCAGGGGAATTCACCCCTCCACTTT,CASSVVQGNSPLHF
TRBV5-6,TRBJ2-3,.,TRBD1,TGTGCCAGCAGCTTCGGGACAGGGGAACATACGCAGTATTTT,CASSFGTGEHTQYF
TRBV5-1,TRBJ2-4,.,.,TGCGCCAGCAGCTTGAGGGGGCTAGCGGAGAATAAAAACATTCAGTACTTC,CASSLRGLAENKNIQYF
TRBV6-1,TRBJ1-2,.,.,TGTGCCAGCAGTGAGGCGGGCGGGGGAACTGTCTACACCTTC,CASSEAGGGTVYTF
TRBV6-5,TRBJ2-7,.,TRBD1,TGTGCCAGCAGTTACTTCGGACAGGGCGACGAGCAGTACTTC,CASSYFGQGDEQYF
TRBV2,TRBJ1-4,once,.,TGTGCCAGCAGTGAAACCAGAGAAAAACTGTTTTTT,CASSETREKLFF
TRBV5-1,TRBJ1-1,.,.,TGCGCCAGCAGCTTGGACACTATGAACACTGAAGCTTTCTTT,CASSLDTMNTEAFF
TRBV19,TRBJ1-1,.,TRBD1,TGTGCCACCTCCGACAGGGCGGACACTGAAGCTTTCTTT,CATSDRADTEAFF
TRBV19,TRBJ1-1,.,TRBD1,TGTGCCAGTAGCACACCGCAGGGGGCGGCCACTGAAGCTTTCTTT,CASSTPQGAATEAFF
TRBV18,TRBJ2-2,.,.,TGTGCCAGCTCACCAATGAGGGTTCGGTATCCAGGGGAGCTGTTTTTT,CASSPMRVRYPGELFF
TRBV4-3,TRBJ1-4,.,.,TGCGCCAGCAGCCAAGAATTCGTCCGTCGAAAACTGTTTTTT,CASSQEFVRRKLFF
TRBV19,TRBJ1-5,.,.,TGTGCCAGTAGCCGGACAAATAGAGACCAGCCCCAGCATTTT,CASSRTNRDQPQHF
TRBV5-6,TRBJ2-5,.,.,TGTGCCAGCAGCTTGAAACAGGGTGCCTTGCAAGAGACCCAGTACTTC,CASSLKQGALQETQYF
TRBV7-9,TRBJ1-6,once,.,TGTGCCAGCAGCGCCCGGACGGACAATAATTCACCCCTCCACTTT,CASSARTDNNSPLHF
TRBV29-1,TRBJ2-2,.,.,TGCAGCGTTGGAGCTAGCAACACCGGGGAGCTGTTTTTT,CSVGASNTGELFF
TRBV14,TRBJ2-7,once,.,TGTGCCAGCAGCCAGACAGTCCCCTACGAGCAGTACTTC,CASSQTVPYEQYF
TRBV18,TRBJ2-1,.,TRBD2,TGTGCCAGCTCACTGGGAAGCGGGGAATACAATGAGCAGTTCTTC,CASSLGSGEYNEQFF
TRBV5-6,TRBJ2-1,.,TRBD1,TGTGCCAGCAGCTTGGTCGGGGACAGGGCCAATGAGCAGTTCTTC,CASSLVGDRANEQFF
TRBV7-9,TRBJ2-3,.,TRBD1,TGTGCCAGCGGGACAGGGGGCCCAGATACGCAGTATTTT,CASGTGGPDTQYF
TRBV19,TRBJ2-2,.,TRBD2,TGTGCCAGTAGTTCCCCCGGGGGGGCGAACACCGGGGAGCTGTTTTTT,CASSSPGGANTGELFF
TRBV28,TRBJ1-5,.,TRBD1,TGTGCCAGCAGCACCCCCGGACAGGGACGTCAGCCCCAGCATTTT,CASSTPGQGRQPQHF
TRBV15,TRBJ1-1,.,.,TGTGCCACCAGCAGAGATGGGGTTAAAAGCTCTGAAGCTTTCTTT,CATSRDGVKSSEAFF
TRBV7-9,TRBJ2-2,.,TRBD1,TGTGCCAGCAGCTCAAAATTTGACAGGGATAACGCCGGGGAGCTGTTTTTT,CASSSKFDRDNAGELFF
TRBV7-9,TRBJ2-4,.,.,TGTGCCAGCAGCGTAACCCCGAACATTCAGTACTTC,CASSVTPNIQYF
TRBV7-8,TRBJ2-1,.,TRBD2,TGTGCCAGCAGTTTCAGCGGGGGGGGGAATGAGCAGTTCTTC,CASSFSGGGNEQFF
TRBV10-3,TRBJ1-1,.,.,TGTGCCATCAGTGGGACAAACACTGAAGCTTTCTTT,CAISGTNTEAFF
TRBV7-6,TRBJ1-5,.,.,TGTGCCAGCAGCTTAGGGCAGGGCGATCAGCCCCAGCATTTT,CASSLGQGDQPQHF
TRBV6-5,TRBJ1-2,few,.,TGTGCCAGCAGCCTCTTAGGGGGTTGGGATGGCTACACCTTC,CASSLLGGWDGYTF
TRBV18,TRBJ2-7,.,TRBD2,TGTGCCAGCTCACCACCCGGAACTAGCGGGAGGGCAAACGAGCAGTACTTC,CASSPPGTSGRANEQYF
TRBV27,TRBJ2-2,.,.,TGTGCCAGCAGTCCCCCCCAGGCTTCGAACACCGGGGAGCTGTTTTTT,CASSPPQASNTGELFF
TRBV7-9,TRBJ1-2,.,TRBD1,TGTGCCAGCAGGCAGGGACAGGGGGCAGAAGGTGTGGATGGCTACACCTTC,CASRQGQGAEGVDGYTF
TRBV5-5,TRBJ1-1,.,.,TGTGCCAGCAGCAGCCCCCCAGGGACTAACACTGAAGCTTTCTTT,CASSSPPGTNTEAFF
TRBV4-3,TRBJ1-1,.,.,TGCGCCAGCAGCCAAGCTTGGGGGATCCCTGAAGCTTTCTTT,CASSQAWGIPEAFF
TRBV7-3,TRBJ1-2,.,.,TGTGCCAGCAGCTTAATGAGCGAGGGAGTGAGTACGGGCTACACCTTC,CASSLMSEGVSTGYTF
TRBV11-2,TRBJ2-5,.,.,TGTGCCAGCAGCTTGACGGGACCTCAAGAGACCCAGTACTTC,CASSLTGPQETQYF
TRBV28,TRBJ2-2,.,.,TGTGCCAGCAGCATCATGGGGGTGCGGGCGAACACCGGGGAGCTGTTTTTT,CASSIMGVRANTGELFF
TRBV7-3,TRBJ1-2,.,.,TGTGCCAGCAGCGCCGGAGATGGCTACACCTTC,CASSAGDGYTF
TRBV28,TRBJ1-2,.,.,TGTGCCAGCAGTCGAGAAGTAAGAGCCCCCTATGGCTACACCTTC,CASSREVRAPYGYTF
TRBV19,TRBJ1-2,.,TRBD1,TGTGCCAGTAGGTTGAGCACCGGACAGGGTAACTATGGCTACACCTTC,CASRLSTGQGNYGYTF
TRBV29-1,TRBJ1-2,few,.,TGCAGCGAGGGTTCCCCGGGCCTTCATTCGGGCTACACCTTC,CSEGSPGLHSGYTF
TRBV21-1,TRBJ1-2,.,.,TGTGCCAGCAGCAAAGCGGGTGGGTTTTTAGACAGGGCCACTATAATCGCCTTC,CASSKAGGFLDRATIIAF
TRBV12-5,TRBJ2-7,.,TRBD2,TGTGCTAGTGGTCCGGGACTAGCGGGCATTAGCTCCTACGAGCAGTACTTC,CASGPGLAGISSYEQYF
TRBV5-1,TRBJ1-2,.,.,TGCGCCAGCAGCCCGGACAGTCTGAACTATGGCTACACCTTC,CASSPDSLNYGYTF
TRBV6-5,TRBJ2-2,.,.,TGTGCCAGCAGTTACGGGGAGAACACCGGGGAGCTGTTTTTT,CASSYGENTGELFF
TRBV10-3,TRBJ2-3,.,.,TGTGCCTCAAGGGGCTCCAATGACCCAGATACGCAGTATTTT,CASRGSNDPDTQYF
TRBV4-2,TRBJ2-1,.,.,TGTGCCAGCAGCCAGACACCCGGGAACATATACAATGAGCAGTTCTTC,CASSQTPGNIYNEQFF